This entry lists 8 T cell receptor beta chains sequenced from one sample in a study of T cell responses to AZD1222 COVID-19 vaccine. TCRdb's copy holds only in-frame clones and misses some; the assay was immunoSEQ multiplex PCR. The table has about 140,000 clones, around 88% seen once; the top ten hold approximately 3.7%. This material consisted of peripheral blood, taken on day 0 of AZD1222 vaccination. These receptors were taken from an adult in good health.

The chain combines TRBV11-2 with TRBJ1-6; D is undetermined. From germline, CDR1 is SGHAT and CDR2 FQNNGV. This CDR3 comprises 14 residues. Trimming cost V 2 bases and J 9 bases, with 11 bases left between them. The CDR3 sequence is CASSLQAFGSPLHF. CDR3 bases: TGTGCCAGCAGCTTACAGGCCTTCGGTTCACCCCTCCACTTT.

The V gene is TRBV4-2, the J gene TRBJ2-2; D gene unclear. V dropped 0 bases and J dropped 3 bases, with 5 bases sitting between them. The V gene's germline CDR1 is LGHNA and CDR2 YNFKEQ. This CDR3 contains 14 residues. The DNA of the CDR3 is TGTGCCAGCAGCCAAGAAAAGGACACCGGGGAGCTGTTTTTT. Its translation is CASSQEKDTGELFF.

CDR3 bases: TGTGCCAGCAGCTTCAACAGGGGGAATGAGCAGTTCTTC. Its translation: CASSFNRGNEQFF. The rearrangement joins TRBV11-2 to TRBJ2-1, with 8 bases that match TRBD1. This CDR3 is 13 amino acids long. V lost 3 bases to trimming and J lost 7 bases; unmatched junction nucleotides: 2. Germline CDR1 reads SGHAT; CDR2 reads FQNNGV.

The V and J genes are TRBV6-5 and TRBJ2-1; D call uncertain. CDR3 length equals 14 residues. The ends were cut back, 6 bases at V and 10 bases at J, with 19 bases in the middle. CDR1 and CDR2 from the germline V gene are MNHEY and SVGAGI. For the CDR3, the DNA is TGTGCCAGCAGGGGCTCAAGTCTAGGGTGGGAGCAGTTCTTC. Translated: CASRGSSLGWEQFF.

CDR3 residues: CASAIGGLAPQHF. CDR3 coding DNA: TGTGCCAGCGCAATAGGCGGGCTCGCGCCCCAGCATTTT. The gene calls are TRBV6-5 and TRBJ1-5; D is uncertain. V shed 8 bases and J shed 9 bases, with 17 bases lying between them. The CDR3 spans 13 residues. The germline V gene has CDR1 MNHEY and CDR2 SVGAGI.

The chain is built from TRBV5-1 and TRBJ1-1; a possible D gene is TRBD1 (6 bases). Looked up from germline, CDR1 is SGHRS and CDR2 is YFSETQ. Trimming pared 4 bases from V and 2 bases from J, leaving 9 bases between. The CDR3 consists of 13 residues. In DNA, the CDR3 is TGCGCCAGCAGCCGGGGGCAAAACACTGAAGCTTTCTTT. Protein: CASSRGQNTEAFF.

The chain employs TRBV29-1 and TRBJ2-2; D might be TRBD1 (6 bases). Germline V gene sequence: CDR1 SQVTM, CDR2 ANQGSEA. The CDR3 has 14 residues. Trimming cost V 4 bases and J 0 bases, with 9 bases left between them. In DNA, the CDR3 is TGCAGCGTTGGACAGGTCGCGAACACCGGGGAGCTGTTTTTT. Translating gives CSVGQVANTGELFF.

V is TRBV6-2 or TRBV6-3 and J is TRBJ2-7, with 9 bases that match TRBD2. This CDR3 is built from 16 residues. Germline CDR1 and CDR2: MNHEY and SVGEGT. The V segment lost 2 bases and the J segment 2 bases; nucleotides outside the gene matches: 7. The CDR3 bases are TGTGCCAGCAGTTACCGTACGCTAGCGGGGACCTACGAGCAGTACTTC. As protein: CASSYRTLAGTYEQYF.